These T cell receptor beta chains were read from a single sample in a study of blood T cell repertoires in COVID-19. Profiled with immunoSEQ multiplex PCR; TCRdb holds only in-frame clones, not every one. The profile shows about 140,000 clones, approximately 86% of them singletons. The source material was PBMCs or T cells enriched from blood (not recorded which). The receptors were gathered from a middle-aged woman who had recovered from COVID-19. Each CDR3 is given with its conserved first and last residue. Fields, in order: clone size, D gene, V gene, J gene, CDR3 protein, CDR3 DNA. A D gene is named only where the DNA matches it firmly. Some rows mark clone size as missing; the rest say once, few, many or name a class of expanded clone.

size: .
D: .
V: TRBV29-1
J: TRBJ1-2
CDR3: CSVEDTGINYGYTF
DNA: TGCAGCGTTGAAGATACAGGGATTAACTATGGCTACACCTTC

size: few
D: .
V: TRBV4-2
J: TRBJ1-1
CDR3: CASSQDSDTEAFF
DNA: TGTGCCAGCAGCCAAGATTCAGACACTGAAGCTTTCTTT

size: .
D: TRBD1
V: TRBV5-1
J: TRBJ1-2
CDR3: CASKSGQGDYGYTF
DNA: TGCGCCAGCAAGAGCGGACAGGGGGACTATGGCTACACCTTC

size: once
D: TRBD1
V: TRBV14
J: TRBJ2-2
CDR3: CASSQGTGITGELFF
DNA: TGTGCCAGCAGCCAAGGGACAGGGATTACCGGGGAGCTGTTTTTT

size: .
D: .
V: TRBV12-3/TRBV12-4
J: TRBJ1-1
CDR3: CASSPWNTEAFF
DNA: TGTGCCAGCAGTCCCTGGAACACTGAAGCTTTCTTT

size: few
D: TRBD2
V: TRBV30
J: TRBJ2-7
CDR3: CAWSRLAGAYEQYF
DNA: TGTGCCTGGAGCCGGCTAGCGGGAGCTTACGAGCAGTACTTC

size: .
D: .
V: TRBV21-1
J: TRBJ1-2
CDR3: CASSKGHYGYTF
DNA: TGTGCCAGCAGCAAGGGCCACTATGGCTACACCTTC

size: .
D: TRBD1
V: TRBV30
J: TRBJ2-2
CDR3: CAWSVGQGNTGELFF
DNA: TGTGCCTGGAGTGTTGGACAGGGGAACACCGGGGAGCTGTTTTTT

size: few
D: .
V: TRBV2
J: TRBJ1-1
CDR3: CASSPLEANTEAFF
DNA: TGTGCCAGCAGCCCCCTTGAGGCAAACACTGAAGCTTTCTTT

size: .
D: TRBD2
V: TRBV5-4
J: TRBJ2-3
CDR3: CASSPPGLSGGSDTQYF
DNA: TGTGCCAGCAGCCCCCCCGGATTAAGCGGGGGATCAGATACGCAGTATTTT

size: .
D: TRBD1
V: TRBV29-1
J: TRBJ1-1
CDR3: CSARDRGNTEAFF
DNA: TGCAGCGCCCGGGACAGGGGCAACACTGAAGCTTTCTTT

size: .
D: .
V: TRBV14
J: TRBJ1-2
CDR3: CASSLGRRGNYGYTF
DNA: TGTGCCAGCAGCCTAGGGCGGCGGGGGAACTATGGCTACACCTTC

size: .
D: TRBD2
V: TRBV18
J: TRBJ2-1
CDR3: CASSPSGGRNNEQFF
DNA: TGTGCCAGCTCTCCCTCGGGCGGGAGGAATAATGAGCAGTTCTTC

size: once
D: .
V: TRBV30
J: TRBJ1-1
CDR3: CAWSTGGDTEAFF
DNA: TGTGCCTGGAGTACCGGCGGAGACACTGAAGCTTTCTTT

size: .
D: .
V: TRBV28
J: TRBJ1-5
CDR3: CASGAYRYQPQHF
DNA: TGTGCCAGCGGCGCCTACAGGTACCAGCCCCAGCATTTT

size: .
D: .
V: TRBV19
J: TRBJ1-4
CDR3: CASSQNPVEKLFF
DNA: TGTGCCAGTAGTCAAAACCCGGTTGAAAAACTGTTTTTT

size: .
D: TRBD1
V: TRBV19
J: TRBJ2-6
CDR3: CASSRTGGTGANVLTF
DNA: TGTGCCAGTAGTCGGACAGGGGGCACTGGGGCCAACGTCCTGACTTTC

size: .
D: .
V: TRBV13
J: TRBJ1-5
CDR3: CASSLGGTGDRPQHF
DNA: TGTGCCAGCAGCTTAGGAGGCACGGGAGATCGGCCCCAGCATTTT

size: .
D: TRBD2
V: TRBV3-1/TRBV3-2
J: TRBJ2-5
CDR3: CASSQGWGLAGATEEETQYF
DNA: TGTGCCAGCAGCCAAGGCTGGGGACTAGCGGGGGCCACTGAGGAAGAGACCCAGTACTTC

size: once
D: .
V: TRBV5-1
J: TRBJ1-6
CDR3: CASSLSGLEDSPLHF
DNA: TGCGCCAGCAGCTTATCGGGGTTAGAGGATTCACCCCTCCACTTT

size: .
D: .
V: TRBV30
J: TRBJ1-5
CDR3: CAWSVEAYSNQPQHF
DNA: TGTGCCTGGAGTGTAGAGGCGTATAGCAATCAGCCCCAGCATTTT

size: .
D: .
V: TRBV5-1
J: TRBJ2-3
CDR3: CASSPEQGWADTQYF
DNA: TGCGCCAGCAGCCCCGAACAGGGTTGGGCAGATACGCAGTATTTT

size: .
D: TRBD1
V: TRBV5-4
J: TRBJ1-1
CDR3: CASSWNRDRETEAFF
DNA: TGTGCCAGCAGCTGGAACCGGGACAGGGAAACTGAAGCTTTCTTT

size: .
D: .
V: TRBV5-1
J: TRBJ1-1
CDR3: CASSLAGPQGNTEAFF
DNA: TGCGCCAGCAGCTTGGCCGGCCCGCAGGGGAACACTGAAGCTTTCTTT

size: once
D: .
V: TRBV7-6
J: TRBJ2-7
CDR3: CASSPEPRWMDEQYF
DNA: TGTGCCAGCAGCCCGGAGCCCCGATGGATGGACGAGCAGTACTTC

size: .
D: TRBD1
V: TRBV6-4
J: TRBJ2-2
CDR3: CASSPGQANAGELFF
DNA: TGTGCCAGCAGCCCGGGACAGGCTAACGCCGGGGAGCTGTTTTTT

size: .
D: .
V: TRBV2
J: TRBJ1-2
CDR3: CASSAARGDYGYTF
DNA: TGTGCCAGCAGTGCGGCCAGGGGTGATTATGGCTACACCTTC

size: .
D: .
V: TRBV12-3/TRBV12-4
J: TRBJ2-2
CDR3: CGLGRENTGELFF
DNA: TGCGGCTTAGGGCGGGAGAACACCGGGGAGCTGTTTTTT

size: .
D: .
V: TRBV3-1/TRBV3-2
J: TRBJ1-2
CDR3: CASSQGQFANYGYTF
DNA: TGTGCCAGCAGCCAAGGACAATTCGCTAACTATGGCTACACCTTC

size: .
D: TRBD2
V: TRBV7-9
J: TRBJ2-7
CDR3: CASSLAGGRGYEQYF
DNA: TGTGCCAGCAGCTTAGCGGGAGGGAGAGGGTACGAGCAGTACTTC

size: .
D: TRBD1
V: TRBV6-5
J: TRBJ2-7
CDR3: CASSIRDRGLYEQYF
DNA: TGTGCCAGCAGTATCCGGGACAGGGGGCTCTACGAGCAGTACTTC

size: .
D: .
V: TRBV3-1/TRBV3-2
J: TRBJ2-1
CDR3: CASSPTGQFGPNEQFF
DNA: TGTGCCAGCAGCCCAACCGGACAGTTTGGTCCCAATGAGCAGTTCTTC

size: .
D: TRBD2
V: TRBV7-9
J: TRBJ2-2
CDR3: CASSLGTSGTGELFF
DNA: TGTGCCAGCAGCTTAGGGACTAGCGGGACCGGGGAGCTGTTTTTT

size: .
D: .
V: TRBV11-3
J: TRBJ1-1
CDR3: CASSLGRGANTEAFF
DNA: TGTGCCAGCAGCTTAGGAAGGGGCGCGAACACTGAAGCTTTCTTT

size: .
D: .
V: TRBV9
J: TRBJ2-5
CDR3: CASSVGGGAAETQYF
DNA: TGTGCCAGCAGCGTAGGAGGGGGGGCGGCAGAGACCCAGTACTTC

size: .
D: TRBD1
V: TRBV30
J: TRBJ1-1
CDR3: CAWSRGQGLTEAFF
DNA: TGTGCCTGGAGTCGGGGACAGGGGCTCACTGAAGCTTTCTTT

size: .
D: .
V: TRBV24-1
J: TRBJ1-2
CDR3: CATSASGYGYTF
DNA: TGTGCCACCAGTGCAAGCGGCTATGGCTACACCTTC

size: .
D: .
V: TRBV6-1
J: TRBJ2-5
CDR3: CASSEHSGQETQYF
DNA: TGTGCCAGCAGTGAACATAGCGGCCAAGAGACCCAGTACTTC

size: few
D: .
V: TRBV7-9
J: TRBJ2-7
CDR3: CASSANREWSSYEQYF
DNA: TGTGCCAGCAGCGCGAACAGGGAGTGGAGCTCCTACGAGCAGTACTTC

size: .
D: .
V: TRBV18
J: TRBJ2-7
CDR3: CASSPAGGTGDYYEQYF
DNA: TGTGCCAGCTCACCAGCGGGGGGGACAGGGGACTACTACGAGCAGTACTTC

size: .
D: TRBD2
V: TRBV19
J: TRBJ2-1
CDR3: CASSISSGEHNEQFF
DNA: TGTGCCAGTAGTATCTCTAGCGGGGAGCACAATGAGCAGTTCTTC

size: .
D: .
V: TRBV7-9
J: TRBJ1-1
CDR3: CASLRPGGNTEAFF
DNA: TGTGCCAGTCTACGCCCCGGGGGGAACACTGAAGCTTTCTTT

size: .
D: .
V: TRBV5-4
J: TRBJ1-5
CDR3: CASSLDPQGSNQPQHF
DNA: TGTGCCAGCAGCTTGGATCCCCAGGGAAGCAATCAGCCCCAGCATTTT

size: .
D: .
V: TRBV19
J: TRBJ1-1
CDR3: CASSIGDLLEAFF
DNA: TGTGCCAGTAGTATAGGCGATCTACTCGAAGCTTTCTTT

size: .
D: TRBD1
V: TRBV10-3
J: TRBJ1-6
CDR3: CAISATHGQENSPLHF
DNA: TGTGCCATCAGCGCCACGCATGGACAGGAGAACTCACCCCTCCACTTT

size: .
D: TRBD2
V: TRBV5-4
J: TRBJ2-2
CDR3: CASSSGPSGGTGELFF
DNA: TGTGCCAGCAGCTCCGGCCCCAGCGGGGGGACCGGGGAGCTGTTTTTT

size: .
D: .
V: TRBV5-1
J: TRBJ1-1
CDR3: CASRSTGNTEAFF
DNA: TGCGCCAGCAGATCAACAGGGAACACTGAAGCTTTCTTT

size: .
D: TRBD1
V: TRBV5-1
J: TRBJ1-1
CDR3: CASSRGGGGLNTEAFF
DNA: TGCGCCAGCAGCCGGGGAGGAGGGGGCCTGAACACTGAAGCTTTCTTT

size: .
D: TRBD1
V: TRBV12-5
J: TRBJ1-5
CDR3: CASTRDRGSNQPQHF
DNA: TGTGCTAGTACCAGGGACAGGGGGTCCAATCAGCCCCAGCATTTT

size: .
D: TRBD1
V: TRBV6-5
J: TRBJ1-2
CDR3: CASSPEGTGGGYTF
DNA: TGTGCCAGCAGCCCCGAGGGGACAGGGGGTGGCTACACCTTC

size: .
D: .
V: TRBV10-2
J: TRBJ1-3
CDR3: CASSDGFRGSFSGNTIYF
DNA: TGCGCCAGCAGTGATGGGTTTCGGGGGTCCTTCTCTGGAAACACCATATATTTT

size: .
D: .
V: TRBV2
J: TRBJ1-3
CDR3: CASSDLRSSGNTIYF
DNA: TGTGCCAGCAGTGATCTGCGGAGCTCTGGAAACACCATATATTTT